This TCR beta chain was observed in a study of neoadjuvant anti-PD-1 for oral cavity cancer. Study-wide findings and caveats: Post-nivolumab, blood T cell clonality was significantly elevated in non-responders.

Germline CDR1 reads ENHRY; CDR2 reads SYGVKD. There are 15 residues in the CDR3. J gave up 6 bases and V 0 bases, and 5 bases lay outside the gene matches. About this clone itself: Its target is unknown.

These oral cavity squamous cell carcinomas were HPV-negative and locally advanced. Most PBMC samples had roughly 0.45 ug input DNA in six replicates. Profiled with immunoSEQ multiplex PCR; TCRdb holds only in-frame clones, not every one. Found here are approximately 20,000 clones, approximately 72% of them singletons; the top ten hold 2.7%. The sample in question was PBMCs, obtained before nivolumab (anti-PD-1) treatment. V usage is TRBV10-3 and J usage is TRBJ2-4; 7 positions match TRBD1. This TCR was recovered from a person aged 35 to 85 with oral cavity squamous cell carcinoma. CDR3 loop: CAISESNEGANIQYF. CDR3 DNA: TGTGCCATCAGTGAGTCGAATGAGGGGGCAAACATTCAGTACTTC.